This T cell receptor (beta chain) was sequenced for a study of blood T cell repertoires in COVID-19. The wider study: Samples came from the United States, Italy and Spain, spanning acute and convalescent COVID-19.

The CDR3 is 11 residues long. CDR1 is SQVTM and CDR2 is ANQGSEA in the germline V gene. V was pared by 5 bases and J by 4 bases, with 8 bases between. Authors' data handling: Estimates of nucleated cell counts were drawn from the amplification of reference gene primers. Generated by immunoSEQ multiplex PCR, the TCRdb table keeps only in-frame clones and is missing some. The V and J calls and clone size were taken over from that table, and D and trimming were inferred from the DNA. Here the sample spans 60,000 to 75,000 clones, about 85% being singletons. This sequence joins TRBV29-1 and TRBJ1-1; D is undetermined. This TCR was sampled from a woman of 80 years or more with active or convalescent COVID-19. The source material was peripheral blood. The DNA of the CDR3 is TGCAGCGTTAACATTATCACTGAAGCTTTCTTT. This translates into CSVNIITEAFF.